The source of this TCR beta chain is a study of CD8 T cells in ankylosing spondylitis. Study-wide points: As reported, disease-linked clones showed significant enrichment in matched ankylosing spondylitis synovial fluid. Past studies reported some motif variants in reactive arthritis synovial fluid and blood. Blood of patients with ankylosing spondylitis appeared to be characterized by a TCR beta motif of several highly homologous variants.

Generation of TCR beta libraries employed quantitative 5'-RACE incorporating molecular barcodes. TCRdb reanalysed the 5' RACE reads using MiXCR and keeps one entry per CDR3 protein. The table has fewer than 500,000 distinct CDR3 sequences, approximately 20% seen once. Trimming removed 7 bases from V and 2 bases from J; junction bases left unmatched: 8. The CDR3 covers 16 residues. Details on this clonotype: Its antigen remains unknown.

The receptor comes from a male donor with ankylosing spondylitis. The material sequenced was blood, either unsorted or a sorted T cell fraction (not recorded which). The chain carries TRBV12-3 or TRBV12-4 and TRBJ2-1; TRBD2 aligns across 10 bases. The CDR3 is CASIPRTSGTYNEQFF. The DNA of the CDR3 is TGTGCCAGCATCCCTCGAACTAGCGGGACCTACAATGAGCAGTTCTTC.